This T cell receptor beta chain was retrieved from a study of cytomegalovirus exposure and HLA in healthy donors. Study-level background: The approximately 700 first-cohort repertoires shared a platform with the approximately 110 validation repertoires, as reported in a later analysis.

Study-wide points: According to the study, around 160 TCR beta chains were cytomegalovirus-associated. It was found in a later analysis that first-cohort TCR clusters tended to co-occur in the 90 to 150 validation repertoires.

TCRdb's copy holds only in-frame clones and misses some; the assay was immunoSEQ multiplex PCR. The table has tens of thousands of clones, approximately 94% seen once. With respect to this clone: Its target is unknown.

The receptor was isolated from a young woman in good health and CMV-seropositive. What was sequenced was PBMCs.

The CDR3 is CASRAGHMNTEAFF. CDR3 nucleotides: TGTGCCAGCAGGGCAGGCCACATGAACACTGAAGCTTTCTTT. The rearrangement uses TRBV6-4 and TRBJ1-1, with no clear D. The CDR3 has 14 amino acids. The germline V gene has CDR1 MRHNA and CDR2 SNTAGT. Deletions cut 6 bases from V and 0 bases from J, with 11 bases between.